The entry below gives a single T cell receptor beta chain sequence along with its context. This specimen belongs to a study of T cells in Graves' hyperthyroidism and ophthalmopathy. Germline V gene sequence: CDR1 MNHEY, CDR2 SVGAGI. V was trimmed by 0 bases and J by 1 base, leaving 15 bases between them. There are 17 residues in the CDR3. There were TCR beta CDR3 regions amplified from RNA transcripts. TCR CDR3 underwent first-round RT-PCR with the HTBI primer set. One entry per CDR3 protein results from TCRdb running MiXCR on the multiplex PCR reads. The repertoire has roughly 420,000 distinct CDR3 sequences, roughly an eighth of them found once; the top ten carry less than 6.5%.

Sequencing was done on a sample of blood. The chain recombines TRBV6-5 with TRBJ1-2, with D tentatively TRBD1 (5 bases). This TCR was recovered from a woman between 18 and 30 years old with Graves' hyperthyroidism. The CDR3 DNA sequence: TGTGCCAGCAGTTACTCGACAGCCGGGCCTTATAACTATGGCTACACCTTC. Translating gives CASSYSTAGPYNYGYTF.